Listed below are T cell receptor beta chains from one sample, sequenced in a study of T cell changes during pregnancy in multiple sclerosis. The table came from immunoSEQ multiplex PCR; TCRdb's copy has only in-frame clones and leaves some out. Among 40,000 to 55,000 clones listed, roughly nine tenths were seen once. Sequencing was performed on peripheral blood, taken in the second trimester of pregnancy. Receptors were obtained from a female donor in good health, enrolled as a control in a pregnancy study. Both conserved end residues are part of each CDR3. Fields, in order: D gene, J gene, V gene, clone size, CDR3 DNA, CDR3 protein. The D gene is left open where the match is weak. Not every row has a clone size; where given, it reads once, few, many or a size class.

>-|TRBJ2-1|TRBV30|-
TGTGCCTGGACCCTAGGACAGTACATAAATGAGCAGTTCTTC
CAWTLGQYINEQFF
>-|TRBJ2-7|TRBV11-3|-
TGTGCCAGCAGCCCGGACAGTCCTACTGGCGAGCAGTACTTC
CASSPDSPTGEQYF
>TRBD2|TRBJ2-1|TRBV7-9|-
TGTGCCAGCAGAGCGGGGAGCAATGAGCAGTTCTTC
CASRAGSNEQFF
>-|TRBJ2-7|TRBV20-1|-
TGCAGTGCTAGAACCGGTTATGAGCAGTACTTC
CSARTGYEQYF
>TRBD1|TRBJ1-5|TRBV12-5|-
TGTGCTAGTGGCCGTGACGGGACAGCCAGCAATCAGCCCCAGCATTTT
CASGRDGTASNQPQHF
>TRBD1|TRBJ2-7|TRBV2|-
TGTGCCAGCAGAGAGGGACAGGCGTCGTGGTACGAGCAGTACTTC
CASREGQASWYEQYF
>-|TRBJ2-2|TRBV13|once
TGTGCCAGCAGCTTCGGAGGGCCCACCGGGGAGCTGTTTTTT
CASSFGGPTGELFF
>TRBD1|TRBJ2-7|TRBV23-1|once
TGCGCCAGCAGTCACTCGACCGGACAGGGGGGCGAGCAGTACTTC
CASSHSTGQGGEQYF
>TRBD1|TRBJ2-7|TRBV5-4|-
TGTGCCAGCAGCGGTGGGACAGCTGATTTCTACGAGCAGTACTTC
CASSGGTADFYEQYF
>TRBD2|TRBJ2-3|TRBV30|-
TGTGCCTGGAAGGTAGCTAGCGGGGGCCCAGGTACGCAGTATTTT
CAWKVASGGPGTQYF
>TRBD1|TRBJ1-5|TRBV30|-
TGTGCCTGGGGGACAGGGTTTGATCAGCCCCAGCATTTT
CAWGTGFDQPQHF
>-|TRBJ2-1|TRBV10-3|-
TGTGCCATCAGTGAGTCGGGAGGTGAGCAGTTCTTC
CAISESGGEQFF
>TRBD1|TRBJ2-7|TRBV19|-
TGTGCCAGTAGTATATCCGGGACAGGGGTTCTCTACGAGCAGTACTTC
CASSISGTGVLYEQYF
>TRBD2|TRBJ2-3|TRBV4-3|-
TGCGCCAGCAGCCAAGGACTAGCGTCCGCGGATACGCAGTATTTT
CASSQGLASADTQYF
>-|TRBJ1-5|TRBV10-2|-
TGCGCCAGCAGTGAGGACAGGCCCAATCAGCCCCAGCATTTT
CASSEDRPNQPQHF
>TRBD1|TRBJ2-5|TRBV10-2|-
TGCGCCAGCAGGACAGGGTCACAAGAGACCCAGTACTTC
CASRTGSQETQYF
>-|TRBJ1-1|TRBV29-1|-
TGCAGCGTTGATATGAACACTGAAGCTTTCTTT
CSVDMNTEAFF
>TRBD1|TRBJ2-7|TRBV5-6|-
TGTGCCAGCAGCTTGTCGCAGATTTCCGGGACAGGGGGCTACGAGCAGTACTTC
CASSLSQISGTGGYEQYF
>-|TRBJ2-2|TRBV4-1|-
TGCGCCAGCAGCCACAGCACCGGGGAGCTGTTTTTT
CASSHSTGELFF
>-|TRBJ1-1|TRBV11-3|-
TGTGCCAGCAGCTTAGTTCAGGCTGAAGCTTTCTTT
CASSLVQAEAFF
>TRBD2|TRBJ2-7|TRBV9|-
TGTGCCAGCAGCCCCCGGACTAGAGATGAGCAGTACTTC
CASSPRTRDEQYF
>TRBD2|TRBJ2-5|TRBV5-1|-
TGCGCCAGCAGCGTCGGGACTAGAGGTGCAGAGACCCAGTACTTC
CASSVGTRGAETQYF
>-|TRBJ1-1|TRBV11-3|-
TGTGCCAGCAGCGTACAGACTATGAACACTGAAGCTTTCTTT
CASSVQTMNTEAFF
>-|TRBJ2-2|TRBV19|-
TGTGCCAGTAGTATAGAGGGGCCCCCCGGGGAGCTGTTTTTT
CASSIEGPPGELFF
>TRBD2|TRBJ2-7|TRBV2|-
TGTGCCAGCAGTGATCGAGGGATAGCGGGAGCTAGGGAGTACTTC
CASSDRGIAGAREYF
>-|TRBJ2-6|TRBV19|-
TGTGCCAGTAGTTTAACAGCGGGCTCTGGGGCCAACGTCCTGACTTTC
CASSLTAGSGANVLTF
>-|TRBJ2-7|TRBV4-3|-
TGCGCCAGCAGCCAAGTGCCCGACATCTCCTACGAGCAGTACTTC
CASSQVPDISYEQYF
>TRBD1|TRBJ1-2|TRBV29-1|-
TGCAGCGTTGAAGCACAGGGGGCTAACTATGGCTACACCTTC
CSVEAQGANYGYTF
>-|TRBJ2-1|TRBV9|-
TGTGCCAGCAGCCCCGGGCTCAGAAGACTATACAATGAGCAGTTCTTC
CASSPGLRRLYNEQFF
>-|TRBJ2-3|TRBV7-9|-
TGTGCCAGCAGCTTAGCGGTAGCAGCTAGCACAGATACGCAGTATTTT
CASSLAVAASTDTQYF
>-|TRBJ1-5|TRBV7-2|once
TGTGCCAGCAGCTTAGATCCGGTGCCCCATCAGCCCCAGCATTTT
CASSLDPVPHQPQHF
>-|TRBJ1-1|TRBV7-9|-
TGTGCCAGCAGCTTGCAGGGTTTGGCGAACACTGAAGCTTTCTTT
CASSLQGLANTEAFF
>TRBD2|TRBJ2-2|TRBV7-2|-
TGTGCCAGCAGACTTCTAGCGGGAGGCCCCGGGGAGCTGTTTTTT
CASRLLAGGPGELFF
>TRBD2|TRBJ2-1|TRBV13|-
TGTGCCAGCAGCCCGGGGACTAGCGGGAGGGCCAATGAGCAGTTCTTC
CASSPGTSGRANEQFF
>TRBD2|TRBJ2-1|TRBV2|-
TGTGCCAGCAGTGAATTTGGGACTAGCGGACTCAATGAGCAGTTCTTC
CASSEFGTSGLNEQFF
>TRBD1|TRBJ2-7|TRBV30|few
TGTGCCTGGAGGGGGGACAGGGGGTACTACGAGCAGTACTTC
CAWRGDRGYYEQYF